A selection of T cell receptor beta chains follows, all from one sample in a study of tumor-infiltrating lymphocytes in localized non-small cell lung cancer. TCRdb keeps only in-frame clones here, not all; method: immunoSEQ multiplex PCR. The repertoire includes 13,000 or so clones, over 75% of them detected once, and 8% to 10% sits in the top ten. Material for sequencing was lung tumor tissue. Receptor source: a human donor with non-small cell lung cancer. The CDR3 runs from the conserved cysteine through the conserved F or W. Each record gives: J gene, D gene, V gene, CDR3 length, clone size, CDR3 protein. A D gene is named only where the DNA matches it firmly. A clone size is listed for some rows: how often the clone was seen (once, few, many), or a class if it is expanded.

TRBJ2-5 TRBD1 TRBV11-2 15 NA CASSLGQGLRETQYF
TRBJ1-5 NA TRBV6-5 14 NA CASSYAGPDQPQHF
TRBJ2-1 TRBD2 TRBV9 14 few CASSLSGGVNEQFF
TRBJ2-3 NA TRBV10-3 14 NA CATQGGGHTDTQYF
TRBJ1-1 TRBD1 TRBV5-1 17 NA CASSLQGAFFMNTEAFF
TRBJ2-5 NA TRBV6-5 13 NA CASRAGGAETQYF
TRBJ2-4 TRBD2 TRBV7-9 19 once CASSSASGRSTQMGNIQYF
TRBJ2-1 NA TRBV11-3 15 NA CASSLRSGYDNEQFF
TRBJ2-7 TRBD1 TRBV30 14 NA CAWSRQGVLDEQYF
TRBJ2-5 TRBD2 TRBV6-5 13 NA CASRGGGRETQYF
TRBJ2-4 TRBD1 TRBV5-1 16 NA CASSLGGQGAKNIQYF
TRBJ1-5 TRBD1 TRBV19 16 once CASSNPGQGSNQPQHF
TRBJ2-1 NA TRBV4-1 17 NA CASSQDSILYSYNEQFF
TRBJ1-1 NA TRBV5-6 15 once CASSLQNRMNTEAFF
TRBJ1-2 NA TRBV7-9 12 NA CASTMDNYGYTF
TRBJ1-3 NA TRBV4-2 16 NA CASSPWPRGSGNTIYF
TRBJ1-5 NA TRBV5-8 14 NA CASSAGFRSQPQHF
TRBJ1-5 NA TRBV2 14 once CASSRNREHQPQHF
TRBJ2-3 NA TRBV19 14 NA CASSIDYSTDTQYF
TRBJ1-4 NA TRBV2 13 NA CASMRDHNEKLFF
TRBJ2-3 NA TRBV6-4 15 few CASSFGAGGTDTQYF
TRBJ2-7 NA TRBV15 13 NA CATSLPDSYEQYF
TRBJ2-3 TRBD2 TRBV6-1 15 NA CASSDVAGEVDTQYF
TRBJ2-1 TRBD1 TRBV5-8 13 NA CASTSRGQEEQFF
TRBJ1-1 NA TRBV5-1 15 NA CASSFDGDGNTEAFF
TRBJ2-2 TRBD1 TRBV5-6 15 NA CASSGGTGSTGELFF
TRBJ2-7 NA TRBV5-6 15 once CASSLPGASSYEQYF
TRBJ2-1 NA TRBV2 16 NA CASRSEGIFSYNEQFF
TRBJ1-1 TRBD1 TRBV5-1 12 NA CASSLQGPEAFF
TRBJ2-5 TRBD2 TRBV9 15 NA CASGPWGGVVETQYF
TRBJ2-1 NA TRBV2 18 NA CASSESPFGLEAYNEQFF
TRBJ2-1 NA TRBV28 12 NA CASSLLHNEQFF
TRBJ1-4 NA TRBV15 13 NA CATAEGLDEKLFF
TRBJ2-7 TRBD2 TRBV19 14 NA CASSKRDYSYEQYF
TRBJ2-5 NA TRBV11-2 16 few CASSPRGGSGRETQYF
TRBJ1-5 NA TRBV6-1 15 NA CASTGQTNSNQPQHF
TRBJ1-2 TRBD1 TRBV7-9 15 NA CASSHPTGVLYGYTF
TRBJ1-2 NA TRBV30 11 NA CAWRQTYGYTF
TRBJ2-7 TRBD2 TRBV4-1 15 NA CASSQGRTSAYEQYF
TRBJ1-4 NA TRBV4-1 16 NA CASSQAARTTNEKLFF
TRBJ1-1 NA TRBV30 14 NA CAWSVWGATTEAFF
TRBJ1-1 NA TRBV21-1 17 NA CASSDRDRKRRDTEAFF
TRBJ1-2 TRBD1 TRBV4-1 15 NA CASSRRTGGEYGYTF
TRBJ2-2 NA TRBV6-1 15 NA CASRTDRSPTGELFF
TRBJ2-3 TRBD1 TRBV28 13 NA CASRGTVTDTQYF
TRBJ1-3 TRBD1 TRBV18 17 NA CASSPLADRGSGNTIYF
TRBJ2-2 TRBD1 TRBV5-6 18 NA CASSLARGRVSSTGELFF
TRBJ1-4 TRBD1 TRBV9 15 NA CASSPGGQSNEKLFF
TRBJ1-1 NA TRBV28 12 NA CASSLGRREAFF
TRBJ2-7 NA TRBV11-1 12 once CASRDTFGEQYF
TRBJ2-2 TRBD1 TRBV7-2 18 NA CASSSPLRDRTNTGELFF
TRBJ1-1 NA TRBV28 12 once CASSLVNTEAFF
TRBJ2-7 NA TRBV28 15 once CASSPPQGSTYEQYF
TRBJ1-2 TRBD1 TRBV28 16 NA CASSLVGGQGTGGYTF